What follows are 29 T cell receptor beta chains derived from one specimen sequenced in a study of blood T cell repertoires in COVID-19. Clones were sequenced by immunoSEQ multiplex PCR, and TCRdb holds only the in-frame ones, with some missing. The table has some 270,000 clones, 84% seen once. The sample consisted of peripheral blood. These receptors were obtained from a woman between 40 and 50 years old who had recovered from COVID-19.

DNA of the CDR3: TGTGCCAGCAGCCAAGGGGGACTTACGGGGGTAGATACGCAGTATTTT. Its translation: CASSQGGLTGVDTQYF. The chain links TRBV3-1 (or the pseudogene TRBV3-2) to TRBJ2-3; TRBD2 might be the D (6 bases). The CDR3 is made up of 16 amino acids. CDR1 and CDR2 (germline): LGHDT, YNNKEL (reference sequence). V was pared by 1 base and J by 5 bases, with 16 bases between.

This chain links TRBV15 with TRBJ2-2; TRBD1 aligns across 7 bases. Looked up from germline, CDR1 is LNHNV and CDR2 is YYDKDF (reference sequence). V was pared by 0 bases and J by 4 bases, with 8 bases of the junction left unmatched. The length of the CDR3 is 17 residues. The CDR3, as DNA: TGTGCCACCAGCAGAGATAGAACAGGGGCCCGCACCGGGGAGCTGTTTTTT. Its protein is CATSRDRTGARTGELFF.

CDR3 nucleotides: TGTGCCACCGGGGACAGGGGGCAATCGGGGACTGAAGCTTTCTTT. Protein: CATGDRGQSGTEAFF. This chain links TRBV19 with TRBJ1-1; the match to TRBD1 covers 12 bases. CDR3 length: 15 amino acids. Germline-derived CDR1 and CDR2 are LNHDA and SQIVND (reference sequence). The junction had 11 bases not matched to a gene; V was cut back by 10 bases and J by 5 bases.

The chain joins TRBV24-1 to TRBJ2-1; 8 bases map to TRBD2. There are 18 residues in the CDR3. V was clipped by 2 bases and J by 7 bases; unmatched bases: 15. Germline loops: CDR1 KGHDR, CDR2 SFDVKD. The CDR3 nucleotides are TGTGCCACCAGTGATTCACAGCTAGCGGGCGCCGTCCGGAATGAGCAGTTCTTC. It translates to CATSDSQLAGAVRNEQFF.

The chain is built from TRBV6-5 and TRBJ2-3; 8 bases are a match to TRBD2. Germline V gives CDR1 MNHEY, CDR2 SVGAGI. The CDR3 consists of 16 residues. V gave up 4 bases and J gave up 6 bases; unmatched junction bases: 12. This chain's CDR3 is CASSSSTSANVDTQYF. The CDR3 nucleotides are TGTGCCAGCAGTTCATCGACTAGCGCTAACGTGGATACGCAGTATTTT.

V and J are TRBV10-1 and TRBJ2-2; 11 nucleotides line up with TRBD2. Trimming at V came to 2 bases and at J to 4 bases, leaving 0 bases not matched to a gene. CDR3 length: 15 residues. CDR1 and CDR2 (germline): WNHNN, SYGVQD (reference sequence). CDR3 bases: TGCGCCAGCAGTGAGGGGACTAGCGGCACCGGGGAGCTGTTTTTT. Amino acids: CASSEGTSGTGELFF.

The rearrangement joins TRBV7-9 to TRBJ1-2, with D unresolved. The CDR3 loop spans 17 amino acids. The germline V gene encodes CDR1 SEHNR and CDR2 FQNEAQ (reference sequence). V was clipped by 0 bases and J by 0 bases, with 14 bases between them. This CDR3 reads CASSLAGSPEANYGYTF. As DNA, the CDR3 is TGTGCCAGCAGCTTAGCGGGCTCCCCCGAAGCTAACTATGGCTACACCTTC.

Note on this clone: Other DNA sequences from this sample encode an identical CDR3 as well. This chain links TRBV28 with TRBJ1-1, with D perhaps TRBD1 (6 bases). The V end lost 4 bases, the J end lost 0 bases, and 12 bases lay between the germline ends. CDR3 length equals 15 residues. Germline CDR1 and CDR2: MDHEN and SYDVKM. The CDR3 DNA reads as TGTGCCAGCAGTTCACCGGCAGGGGTGAACACTGAAGCTTTCTTT. Its protein product is CASSSPAGVNTEAFF.

This rearrangement joins TRBV13 to TRBJ1-5; D might be TRBD1 (6 bases). Trimming removed 6 bases from V and 2 bases from J, with 14 bases in between. The CDR3 totals 15 residues. Germline V gene lookup returns CDR1 PRHDT and CDR2 FYEKMQ (reference sequence). CDR3 sequence (DNA): TGTGCCAGCAGTATAGGGGGGGAGGGCAATCAGCCCCAGCATTTT. Residues: CASSIGGEGNQPQHF.

This rearrangement joins TRBV27 to TRBJ1-5; 10 bases are shared with TRBD1. This CDR3 region has 16 residues. From germline, CDR1 is MNHEY and CDR2 SMNVEV (reference sequence). With 2 bases clipped from V and 3 bases from J, the junction kept 4 bases outside the gene matches. The CDR3 spells CASSLRGQGFNQPQHF. CDR3 DNA sequence: TGTGCCAGCAGTTTAAGGGGACAGGGGTTCAATCAGCCCCAGCATTTT.

The V gene is TRBV19, the J gene TRBJ2-1, with TRBD2 identical over 7 bases. Trimming removed 6 bases from V and 7 bases from J; junction bases left unmatched: 9. This CDR3 is 14 amino acids long. Germline values: CDR1 LNHDA, CDR2 SQIVND (reference sequence). CDR3 region: CASRETGGLNEQFF. In DNA, the CDR3 is TGTGCCAGTAGAGAGACGGGGGGTTTGAATGAGCAGTTCTTC. Supplemented by reference TRBV19 and TRBJ2-1, the full variable domain reads DGGITQSPKYLFRKEGQNVTLSCEQNLNHDAMYWYRQDPGQGLRLIYYSQIVNDFQKGDIAEGYSVSREKKESFPLTVTSAQKNPTAFYLCASRETGGLNEQFFGPGTRLTVL.

V usage is TRBV10-3 and J usage is TRBJ2-5; weak D call: TRBD1 (6 bases). V lost 0 bases to trimming and J lost 3 bases, with 11 bases between them. Per the germline V gene, CDR1 is ENHRY and CDR2 is SYGVKD. This CDR3 region has 15 residues. The CDR3 bases are TGTGCCATCAGTGAGTCGAAGACAGGTGAAGAGACCCAGTACTTC. Translation: CAISESKTGEETQYF.

The chain uses TRBV11-3 and TRBJ1-2; TRBD1 might be the D (6 bases). There are 15 residues in the CDR3. Between the trimmed V and J ends, which lost 2 bases and 6 bases, there was a span of 16 bases. Germline V gene lookup returns CDR1 SGHNT and CDR2 YENEEA. The CDR3 is CASSLSQASGDGYTF. The CDR3 DNA reads as TGTGCCAGCAGCTTAAGTCAGGCGTCAGGGGATGGCTACACCTTC.

The rearrangement links TRBV27 to TRBJ1-2; 8 bases are a match to TRBD1. The J segment lost 7 bases and the V segment lost 10 bases, leaving 8 bases of the junction unmatched. This CDR3 contains 12 residues. CDR1 is MNHEY, CDR2 SMNVEV, per germline (reference sequence). The CDR3, as DNA: TGTGCCACCCTCCTGACAGGGGTTGGCTACACCTTC. It translates to CATLLTGVGYTF.

The count of this clone is one. This chain uses TRBV5-5 with TRBJ1-3; a possible D gene is TRBD1 (5 bases). This CDR3 spans 14 amino acids. Trimming cost V 5 bases and J 4 bases, with 13 bases left between them. The V gene's germline CDR1 is SGHKS and CDR2 YYEKEE (reference sequence). The CDR3 DNA reads TGTGCCAGCAGTCGTCAGGGTGTCGGAAACACCATATATTTT. As protein: CASSRQGVGNTIYF.

This clone was counted once. V is TRBV14 and J is TRBJ1-5, with D possibly TRBD1 on 6 matching bases. CDR3 length: 13 residues. V gave up 3 bases and J gave up 5 bases, with 8 bases separating them. Looked up from germline, CDR1 is SGHDN and CDR2 is FVKESK. CDR3 DNA: TGTGCCAGCAGCCAGGGGGCTGATCAGCCCCAGCATTTT. Its translation is CASSQGADQPQHF.

The count of this clone is one. This chain links TRBV30 with TRBJ2-5; possible D gene TRBD1, 5 bases. Trimming took 8 bases from V and 4 from J, leaving 20 bases between them. From germline, CDR1 is GTSNPN and CDR2 SVGIG (reference sequence). The length of the CDR3 is 14 residues. The CDR3 DNA reads as TGTGCCAGCACGCCGCAGGGCCTGGGAGAGACCCAGTACTTC. Residues: CASTPQGLGETQYF.

The table lists this clone with a few counts. The chain combines TRBV24-1 with TRBJ2-3; unclear D gene. This CDR3 is 13 amino acids long. V was shortened by 10 bases and J by 0 bases, with 10 bases between the two germline ends. CDR1 KGHDR and CDR2 SFDVKD come from the germline V gene. CDR3 bases: TGTGCCACTGAAGGAGCTAGCACAGATACGCAGTATTTT. Residues: CATEGASTDTQYF.

The rearrangement uses TRBV10-2 and TRBJ1-5; maybe TRBD1 (6 bases). V lost 2 bases and J 12 bases, leaving 11 bases between the germline ends. The CDR3 sequence is 12 residues long. Looked up from germline, CDR1 is WSHSY and CDR2 is SAAADI. This CDR3 reads CASSEQGLVQHF. The DNA of the CDR3 is TGCGCCAGCAGTGAGCAGGGGCTGGTCCAGCATTTT.

The CDR3 DNA reads as TGTGCCAGCAGCGTAGCTGGTACAGGAATCCCTGAAGCTTTCTTT. This sequence encodes CASSVAGTGIPEAFF. The chain has TRBV9 and TRBJ1-1, with a possible D match to TRBD1 (5 bases). This CDR3 has 15 amino acids. Trimming took 0 bases from V and 6 from J, leaving 15 bases between them. Germline CDR1 is SGDLS and CDR2 is YYNGEE.

The gene calls are TRBV6-5 and TRBJ2-2; TRBD1 is a possible D gene (5 bases). V lost 6 bases and J 1 base, leaving 6 bases between the germline ends. The germline V gene encodes CDR1 MNHEY and CDR2 SVGAGI. CDR3 length: 13 residues. The CDR3 DNA reads as TGTGCCAGCAGGACAGAGAACACCGGGGAGCTGTTTTTT. Translation gives CASRTENTGELFF.

V usage is TRBV10-2 and J usage is TRBJ2-3; 12 positions match TRBD1. V lost 3 bases and J lost 4; bases outside the gene matches: 8. The CDR3 contains 17 residues. Germline values: CDR1 WSHSY, CDR2 SAAADI. As DNA, the CDR3 is TGCGCCAGCAGTGAAAGGGGACAGGGGGCGGGGGCAGATACGCAGTATTTT. It is translated as CASSERGQGAGADTQYF.

This clone occurred once. V and J are TRBV28 and TRBJ2-7; 10 positions match TRBD1. With V trimmed by 6 bases and J by 2 bases, 7 bases remained unmatched. The CDR3 runs 15 residues. The V gene's germline CDR1 is MDHEN and CDR2 SYDVKM. CDR3: CASRDWTGGTYEQYF. DNA of the CDR3: TGTGCCAGCAGAGATTGGACAGGGGGGACCTACGAGCAGTACTTC.

The chain carries TRBV24-1 and TRBJ2-1; D not certain. The CDR3 totals 14 residues. In germline, CDR1 is KGHDR, CDR2 SFDVKD. The V end was cut by 5 bases, the J end by 7 bases, with 14 bases between. The CDR3, as DNA: TGTGCCACCAGTGCCCCCCATCGCAGGAATGAGCAGTTCTTC. Translation gives CATSAPHRRNEQFF.

The chain employs TRBV6-1 and TRBJ1-2, with a tentative D call TRBD1 (6 bases). The CDR3 is 14 amino acids. Germline CDR1 reads MNHNS; CDR2 reads SASEGT. The V gene lost 3 bases and the J gene lost 4 bases, with 12 bases spanning the gap. CDR3 sequence (DNA): TGTGCCAGCAGTGAGGGACACTTCAGCTATGGCTACACCTTC. This codes for CASSEGHFSYGYTF.

This clone has just a few counts. The chain links TRBV29-1 to TRBJ1-2; D is unclear. The CDR3 has 13 amino acids. Trimming took off 4 bases at V and 0 bases at J, with 9 bases between the two ends. CDR1 is SQVTM, CDR2 ANQGSEA, per germline. The CDR3 loop reads CSVGLEANYGYTF. CDR3 nucleotides: TGCAGCGTTGGACTTGAAGCTAACTATGGCTACACCTTC.

This clone was detected once. Other DNA sequences in the same sample also yield this CDR3. This chain uses TRBV5-1 with TRBJ2-2, with D tentatively TRBD1 (5 bases). V was pared by 0 bases and J by 2 bases, with 8 bases between. The CDR3 totals 15 residues. Germline assignment: CDR1 SGHRS and CDR2 YFSETQ. The CDR3 DNA is TGCGCCAGCAGCTTGGGACAGCCCAACACCGGGGAGCTGTTTTTT. This translates into CASSLGQPNTGELFF.

The J gene is TRBJ2-5, the V gene TRBV19, with D perhaps TRBD2 (6 bases). CDR3 size: 13 residues. Germline V gene data show CDR1 as LNHDA and CDR2 as SQIVND (reference sequence). V dropped 4 bases and J dropped 6 bases, with 12 bases sitting between them. The CDR3 nucleotides read TGTGCCAGTAGTACCTCGGGGGAACAGACCCAGTACTTC. Protein sequence: CASSTSGEQTQYF.

V is TRBV6-5 and J is TRBJ2-3; TRBD1 agrees at 7 bases. Germline V gene lookup returns CDR1 MNHEY and CDR2 SVGAGI. J was trimmed by 2 bases and V by 10 bases; bases with no gene match: 6. The CDR3 spans 13 residues. CDR3 amino acids: CATRQGVTDTQYF. The CDR3 nucleotides are TGTGCCACCCGACAGGGAGTCACAGATACGCAGTATTTT.